Listed below are T cell receptor beta chains from one sample, sequenced in a study of neurological immune-mediated disorders. Each CDR3 protein gets one entry after TCRdb re-called the 5' RACE reads with MiXCR. The data show about 30,000 distinct CDR3 sequences, with approximately 5.4% seen just once and 2% to 2.5% held by the top ten. The specimen sequenced was CD4+ T cells from blood. All receptors derive from a woman between 45 and 65 years old in good health. CDR3s include the opening cysteine and the closing phenylalanine or tryptophan. The order of the fields is J gene, CDR3 length, clone size, D gene, V gene, CDR3 protein, CDR3 DNA. A D gene is named only where the DNA matches it firmly. The size entry is marked missing in some rows and otherwise reads once, few, many or a size class.

j_call: TRBJ2-2
cdr3_length: 16
clone_size: many
d_call: .
v_call: TRBV28
cdr3_aa: CASSLRDTGNTGELFF
cdr3_nt: TGTGCCAGCAGTTTAAGAGACACCGGGAACACCGGGGAGCTGTTTTTT

j_call: TRBJ2-1
cdr3_length: 15
clone_size: medium-sized
d_call: .
v_call: TRBV7-2
cdr3_aa: CASSSPVLSYNEQFF
cdr3_nt: TGTGCCAGCAGCTCCCCGGTCCTTTCCTACAATGAGCAGTTCTTC

j_call: TRBJ1-5
cdr3_length: 17
clone_size: many
d_call: TRBD1
v_call: TRBV6-2/TRBV6-3
cdr3_aa: CASAGARGLGAGQPQHF
cdr3_nt: TGTGCCAGCGCCGGGGCGAGGGGGCTGGGTGCTGGTCAGCCCCAGCATTTT

j_call: TRBJ1-1
cdr3_length: 12
clone_size: .
d_call: .
v_call: TRBV7-3
cdr3_aa: CASSQEGNGAFF
cdr3_nt: TGTGCCAGCAGCCAAGAAGGGAACGGAGCTTTCTTT

j_call: TRBJ1-4
cdr3_length: 13
clone_size: .
d_call: .
v_call: TRBV29-1
cdr3_aa: CNPHGPSNGKLFF
cdr3_nt: TGCAACCCACATGGACCCTCTAATGGAAAACTGTTTTTT

j_call: TRBJ2-2
cdr3_length: 15
clone_size: medium-sized
d_call: .
v_call: TRBV7-2
cdr3_aa: CASSSQGGVAGELFF
cdr3_nt: TGTGCCAGCAGCTCCCAGGGTGGAGTGGCCGGGGAGCTGTTTTTT

j_call: TRBJ1-2
cdr3_length: 14
clone_size: many
d_call: .
v_call: TRBV28
cdr3_aa: CASSRGGSEGGYTF
cdr3_nt: TGTGCCAGCAGTCGTGGAGGATCCGAGGGGGGCTACACCTTC

j_call: TRBJ1-2
cdr3_length: 13
clone_size: many
d_call: .
v_call: TRBV20-1
cdr3_aa: CSARPRVSYGYTF
cdr3_nt: TGCAGTGCTAGGCCCAGGGTTTCTTATGGCTACACCTTC

j_call: TRBJ2-7
cdr3_length: 14
clone_size: many
d_call: .
v_call: TRBV3-1
cdr3_aa: CASSQEDRGGEQYF
cdr3_nt: TGTGCCAGCAGCCAAGAAGACCGGGGTGGAGAGCAGTACTTC

j_call: TRBJ1-3
cdr3_length: 13
clone_size: many
d_call: .
v_call: TRBV3-1
cdr3_aa: CASTGFSGNTIYF
cdr3_nt: TGTGCCAGTACGGGGTTCTCTGGAAACACCATATATTTT

j_call: TRBJ1-2
cdr3_length: 14
clone_size: many
d_call: .
v_call: TRBV29-1
cdr3_aa: CSIWGGGQNYGYTF
cdr3_nt: TGCAGCATCTGGGGAGGGGGACAAAACTATGGCTACACCTTC

j_call: TRBJ1-1
cdr3_length: 13
clone_size: many
d_call: .
v_call: TRBV29-1
cdr3_aa: CSEAREMNTEAFF
cdr3_nt: TGCAGCGAGGCTAGGGAAATGAACACTGAAGCTTTCTTT

j_call: TRBJ1-5
cdr3_length: 14
clone_size: many
d_call: .
v_call: TRBV7-2
cdr3_aa: CASSLGTSRQPQHF
cdr3_nt: TGTGCCAGCAGCTTAGGGACCAGCCGCCAGCCCCAGCATTTT

j_call: TRBJ2-5
cdr3_length: 14
clone_size: many
d_call: .
v_call: TRBV20-1
cdr3_aa: CSATESRGGETQYF
cdr3_nt: TGCAGTGCGACGGAGAGCAGGGGAGGAGAGACCCAGTACTTC

j_call: TRBJ2-7
cdr3_length: 14
clone_size: many
d_call: .
v_call: TRBV28
cdr3_aa: CASRPTGASYEQYF
cdr3_nt: TGTGCCAGCAGACCAACCGGGGCCTCCTACGAGCAGTACTTC

j_call: TRBJ2-1
cdr3_length: 16
clone_size: many
d_call: .
v_call: TRBV4-3
cdr3_aa: CASSQGLGSGYNEQFF
cdr3_nt: TGCGCCAGCAGCCAAGGGTTGGGGAGTGGATACAATGAGCAGTTCTTC

j_call: TRBJ2-7
cdr3_length: 14
clone_size: large
d_call: .
v_call: TRBV5-1
cdr3_aa: CASSKLGRSYEQYF
cdr3_nt: TGCGCCAGCAGCAAGCTGGGGCGGTCCTACGAGCAGTACTTC

j_call: TRBJ1-4
cdr3_length: 14
clone_size: many
d_call: TRBD1
v_call: TRBV5-1
cdr3_aa: CASSGGTVSEKLFF
cdr3_nt: TGCGCCAGCAGCGGCGGGACAGTCTCTGAAAAACTGTTTTTT